The sequence of this TCR beta chain was determined in a study of beta chain features in type 1 diabetes. Overall study findings and caveats: Type 1 diabetes patients had VDJ junctions that carried fewer insertions and more deletions.

Of note for this clone: Its antigen is unidentified.

Germline assignment: CDR1 LNHDA and CDR2 SQIVND (reference sequence). V lost 3 bases to trimming and J lost 4 bases, with 11 bases between them. The CDR3 is made up of 14 amino acids. Each of the CD4+ naive, central memory, regulatory and stem cell-like memory populations was sorted via CD45RO/CCR7/CD25/CD127/CD95/CD27. Expressed TCRB transcripts were sequenced, since all the RNA that had been isolated was reverse transcribed. The read count averaged approximately 4 million across naive, central memory and regulatory T cell samples. Profiling relied on immunoSEQ multiplex PCR, and the TCRdb table lists in-frame clones only, not all of them. Of almost 350,000 clones in the sample, 20% were seen once.

The chain is built from TRBV19 and TRBJ2-3, with D possibly TRBD2 on 6 matching bases. The origin of this receptor is a woman aged 18-30 years in good health. Input material: naive CD4+ T cells from blood. For the CDR3, the DNA is TGTGCCAGTAGTATGCCCGGGAGTGCAGATACGCAGTATTTT. This sequence encodes CASSMPGSADTQYF.